Below are 18 T cell receptor beta chains sequenced from a single sample in a study of T-cell memory formation after mild COVID-19 (dated by TCRdb to 2020 to 2023). The library relied on 5' RACE. The sequencer listed for this sample is Illumina NovaSeq 6000. TCRdb reprocessing: public reads trimmed at Q25 with fastp, clones called with MiXCR, in-frame beta chains kept. Every entry covers one CDR3 protein and lists the most common genes and DNA from its rows. The sample table contains 580,000 or so distinct CDR3 sequences; only one count was recorded for 17% of them. Less than 10% of the sample goes to the ten largest clones. What was sequenced was PBMCs or a T cell subset sorted from them (not recorded which). These receptors all stem from an adult woman who had mild COVID-19 (a few samples of this study predate the infection). The sample titles of this study are shuffled in the database, so cell type and time point are left out; the donor was told from shared clones.

This chain links TRBV7-3 with TRBJ2-3, with 14 bases lining up with TRBD2. The junction had 9 bases not matched to a gene; V was cut back by 4 bases and J by 0 bases. The CDR3 consists of 19 residues. From germline, CDR1 is SGHTA and CDR2 FQGTGA. CDR3 amino acids: CASSSRPGLAGESTDTQYF. CDR3 DNA sequence: TGTGCCAGCAGCTCCCGTCCGGGACTAGCGGGGGAAAGCACAGATACGCAGTATTTT.

The J gene is TRBJ2-7, the V gene TRBV7-9; D possibly uses TRBD1 or TRBD2 (5 bases each). Trimming removed 5 bases at V and 2 bases at J, with 16 bases between. CDR1 SEHNR and CDR2 FQNEAQ come from the germline V gene (reference sequence). This CDR3 has 15 amino acids. The CDR3 DNA follows: TGTGCCAGCAGCCTCGGGGCGACAGTCACCTACGAGCAGTACTTC. It codes for CASSLGATVTYEQYF.

V usage is TRBV5-1 and J usage is TRBJ1-6; D is uncertain. Trimming removed 0 bases at V and 10 bases at J, with 17 bases between. The CDR3 sequence is 16 residues long. Germline V gives CDR1 SGHRS, CDR2 YFSETQ. DNA for the CDR3: TGCGCCAGCAGCTTGGCTACGGGAATGGGAGAATCACCCCTCCACTTT. Its translation is CASSLATGMGESPLHF. Based on the CDR3 plus reference TRBV5-1 and TRBJ1-6, the full variable domain is KAGVTQTPRYLIKTRGQQVTLSCSPISGHRSVSWYQQTPGQGLQFLFEYFSETQRNKGNFPGRFSGRQFSNSRSEMNVSTLELGDSALYLCASSLATGMGESPLHFGNGTRLTVT.

This clonotype was found a few times. The chain uses TRBV12-3 or TRBV12-4 and TRBJ2-3, with 11 bases fitting TRBD2. The V gene end was trimmed by 6 bases and the J gene end by 4 bases; junction bases not matched to a gene: 6. The CDR3 has 15 amino acids. The CDR3 nucleotides are TGTGCCAGCAGCCTACTAGCGGGAGCGGCAGATACGCAGTATTTT. Translated, it gives CASSLLAGAADTQYF.

V usage is TRBV14 and J usage is TRBJ2-4, with 9 nucleotides matching TRBD2. Germline assignment: CDR1 SGHDN and CDR2 FVKESK. Trimming took 1 base from V and 6 from J; bases not matched to a gene: 4. This CDR3 comprises 15 residues. CDR3 DNA sequence: TGTGCCAGCAGCCAAGTATCTAGCGGGGCAAACATTCAGTACTTC. Its protein product is CASSQVSSGANIQYF.

This clonotype was recorded a few times. The chain combines TRBV7-6 with TRBJ2-3; 8 bases are shared with TRBD2. The CDR3 spans 17 residues. V shed 0 bases and J 0 bases; nucleotides not matched to a gene: 5. Germline V CDR1 and CDR2: SGHVS, FNYEAQ. In nucleotides, the CDR3 is TGTGCCAGCAGCTTAGCTACTAGCGGATATAGCACAGATACGCAGTATTTT. Translation gives CASSLATSGYSTDTQYF.

This clonotype showed up many times. The V and J genes are TRBV3-1 and TRBJ2-5, with TRBD1 matching over 12 bases. Germline V lookup: CDR1 LGHDT, CDR2 YNNKEL (reference sequence). J gave up 2 bases and V 1 base, and 5 bases lay outside the gene matches. The CDR3 contains 17 residues. CDR3 DNA sequence: TGTGCCAGCAGCCAAGTGGGACAGGGGGCGCAGCAAGAGACCCAGTACTTC. It translates to CASSQVGQGAQQETQYF.

The chain is built from TRBV18 and TRBJ1-5; D not resolved. This CDR3 is built from 15 residues. Trimming took off 1 base at V and 3 bases at J, with 10 bases between the two ends. Germline V gene sequence: CDR1 KGHSH, CDR2 LQKENI. CDR3: CASSPLQELNQPQHF. DNA for the CDR3: TGTGCCAGCTCACCACTCCAGGAGCTCAATCAGCCCCAGCATTTT.

The genes are TRBV11-1 and TRBJ2-2, with TRBD2 as a possible D gene (6 bases). Trimming cost V 5 bases and J 1 base, with 14 bases left between them. CDR3 length: 16 amino acids. The V gene's germline CDR1 is SGHAT and CDR2 FQDESV (reference sequence). The CDR3 nucleotides are TGTGCCAGCAGCCTAATCGGAGGGGTGAACACCGGGGAGCTGTTTTTT. This translates into CASSLIGGVNTGELFF. Full variable domain (outside the CDR3, taken from reference TRBV11-1 and TRBJ2-2): EAEVAQSPRYKITEKSQAVAFWCDPISGHATLYWYRQILGQGPELLVQFQDESVVDDSQLPKDRFSAERLKGVDSTLKIQPAELGDSAMYLCASSLIGGVNTGELFFGEGSRLTVL.

This clonotype has more than one count but fewer than ten. V is TRBV20-1 and J is TRBJ2-3; 10 bases map to TRBD2. The CDR3 covers 13 residues. The germline V gene has CDR1 DFQATT and CDR2 SNEGSKA (reference sequence). V was clipped by 7 bases and J by 5 bases; unmatched bases: 6. CDR3 protein: CSDSGGARDTQYF. The CDR3 nucleotides are TGCAGTGACAGCGGGGGGGCTAGAGATACGCAGTATTTT.

This clonotype was picked up many times. The CDR3 sequence is CASSLGVTGGSEEKLFF. DNA of the CDR3: TGTGCCAGCAGCTTAGGGGTGACAGGGGGCTCGGAGGAAAAACTGTTTTTT. This chain uses TRBV7-2 with TRBJ1-4; 10 nucleotides agree with TRBD1. V dropped 1 base and J dropped 8; count of bases not matched to a gene: 10. This CDR3 spans 17 amino acids. Germline-derived CDR1 and CDR2 are SGHTA and FQGNSA. The full variable domain, with the rest looked up from reference TRBV7-2 and TRBJ1-4, is GAGVSQSPSNKVTEKGKDVELRCDPISGHTALYWYRQSLGQGLEFLIYFQGNSAPDKSGLPSDRFSAERTGGSVSTLTIQRTQQEDSAVYLCASSLGVTGGSEEKLFFGSGTQLSVL.

DNA of the CDR3: TGTGCCAGCAGTACGGTAGGCGCCCAGCAGTTCTTC. Protein: CASSTVGAQQFF. V and J are TRBV6-6 and TRBJ2-1, with D hard to call. With 5 bases removed from V and 11 bases from J, the gap between germline ends came to 13 bases. Germline-derived CDR1 and CDR2 are MNHNY and SVGAGI (reference sequence). CDR3 size: 12 residues.

This clonotype turned up a few times. The V gene is TRBV4-1, the J gene TRBJ2-7; the D gene is possibly TRBD2 (5 bases). There are 14 residues in the CDR3. Germline-derived CDR1 and CDR2 are MGHRA and YSYEKL. Trimming cost V 5 bases and J 3 bases, with 14 bases left between them. The CDR3 region has the DNA TGCGCCAGCAGCTCCCGGGGTAGTGGCTACGAGCAGTACTTC. Residues: CASSSRGSGYEQYF.

CDR3 sequence: CSARDSLGRVYRNEQFF. DNA for the CDR3: TGCAGTGCTAGAGATTCGTTAGGCAGGGTTTATAGAAATGAGCAGTTCTTC. The rearrangement joins TRBV20-1 to TRBJ2-1; maybe TRBD1 (5 bases). V was clipped by 0 bases and J by 7 bases, with 22 bases between them. This CDR3 spans 17 amino acids. In germline, CDR1 is DFQATT, CDR2 SNEGSKA (reference sequence).

The chain joins TRBV9 to TRBJ2-3; no reliable D call. The V end lost 3 bases, the J end lost 2 bases, and 10 bases lay between the germline ends. CDR3 length equals 14 residues. From germline, CDR1 is SGDLS and CDR2 YYNGEE. In DNA form, the CDR3 reads TGTGCCAGCAGCGGTAGCAGTTACACAGATACGCAGTATTTT. As protein: CASSGSSYTDTQYF.

This clonotype was detected a few times. The chain is built from TRBV24-1 and TRBJ2-7; perhaps TRBD1 as D (5 bases). The V end was cut by 6 bases, the J end by 7 bases, with 24 bases between. The CDR3 has 16 amino acids. Germline-derived CDR1 and CDR2 are KGHDR and SFDVKD. DNA of the CDR3: TGTGCCACCAGTCACGGCTATACCGACAGAGAATCGGAGCAGTACTTC. This codes for CATSHGYTDRESEQYF.

This clonotype was seen a handful of times. The chain recombines TRBV4-1 with TRBJ2-7, with D tentatively TRBD1 (5 bases). This CDR3 has 15 residues. The V and J ends lost 0 bases and 4 bases respectively, with 13 bases between them. Germline CDR1 MGHRA, CDR2 YSYEKL. CDR3 in DNA: TGCGCCAGCAGCCAAGATGCAGGGCCCTGGTACGAGCAGTACTTC. It specifies CASSQDAGPWYEQYF.

The chain carries TRBV6-1 and TRBJ2-7; D is perhaps TRBD1 or TRBD2 (6 bases each). CDR3 length: 15 residues. Trimming took off 2 bases at V and 2 bases at J, with 13 bases between the two ends. Germline V gene lookup returns CDR1 MNHNS and CDR2 SASEGT. The CDR3 DNA follows: TGTGCCAGCAGTGAATATGGGGGGCTCCCCTACGAGCAGTACTTC. It translates to CASSEYGGLPYEQYF.